This entry is about one T cell receptor (beta chain). This sample is part of a study of siplizumab effects on memory and regulatory T cells. Clones were sequenced by immunoSEQ multiplex PCR, and TCRdb holds only the in-frame ones, with some missing. The repertoire holds tens of thousands of clones, with around 95% as singletons. V gave up 0 bases and J gave up 0 bases, with 12 bases separating them. This CDR3 comprises 16 residues. Germline CDR1 reads SGDLS; CDR2 reads YYNGEE. This clonotype was sampled from a human donor in good health. Sequences were obtained from CD8+ T cells sorted from blood. This chain joins TRBV9 and TRBJ2-5; a weak D match, TRBD2 (6 bases). For the CDR3, the DNA is TGTGCCAGCAGCGTAGGCCAGCGGGCCAACCAAGAGACCCAGTACTTC. Translating it yields CASSVGQRANQETQYF.